The 21 T cell receptor beta chains listed next were all sequenced from one sample in a study of radiation and T cells in renal cell carcinoma. Profiling relied on immunoSEQ multiplex PCR, and the TCRdb table lists in-frame clones only, not all of them. The data show 30,000 to 40,000 clones, about 84% seen once. Stated time point: blood 4 weeks post-SBRT, at nephrectomy. The treatment: 15 Gy SBRT to primary tumor, nephrectomy 4 weeks later. Here the sequenced sample was blood, taken from a patient whose treatment included radiotherapy and nephrectomy. These receptor sequences come from a man between 60 and 75 years old with renal cell carcinoma.

There are a few counts of this clone. The chain is built from TRBV5-1 and TRBJ1-4, with TRBD1 identical over 9 bases. V was clipped by 2 bases and J by 7 bases; unmatched bases: 3. The germline gives CDR1 SGHRS, CDR2 YFSETQ. This CDR3 region has 14 residues. The CDR3 coding sequence is TGCGCCAGCAGCTTCAGACAGGGGGGTGAAAAACTGTTTTTT. Residues: CASSFRQGGEKLFF.

The rearrangement uses TRBV7-8 and TRBJ2-5; no clear D. Germline CDR1 and CDR2: SGHVS and FQNEAQ. CDR3 length equals 12 residues. V dropped 7 bases and J dropped 5 bases, with 11 bases sitting between them. The CDR3 DNA is TGTGCCAGCACCTTTTCTGGGGAGACCCAGTACTTC. Translating it yields CASTFSGETQYF.

The V call is TRBV29-1, the J call TRBJ2-7; TRBD2 agrees at 7 bases. Germline CDR1 is SQVTM and CDR2 is ANQGSEA. CDR3 length: 14 amino acids. The V and J ends lost 6 bases and 0 bases, in that order; junction bases with no gene match: 8. CDR3: CSVGLRGGSYEQYF. CDR3 bases: TGCAGCGTGGGACTACGCGGGGGCTCCTACGAGCAGTACTTC.

The chain combines TRBV7-2 with TRBJ2-5, with 14 bases matching TRBD2. Germline V gives CDR1 SGHTA, CDR2 FQGNSA. The CDR3 runs 15 residues. V lost 1 base, J lost 11 bases, and 6 bases stayed unmatched. The CDR3: CASSLGLAGGKGQYF. DNA for the CDR3: TGTGCCAGCAGCTTAGGACTAGCGGGAGGGAAGGGGCAGTACTTC.

V gene TRBV7-9 combines with J gene TRBJ1-3, with D tentatively TRBD1 (5 bases). The length of the CDR3 is 15 residues. V lost 0 bases and J 9 bases, leaving 15 bases between the germline ends. In germline, CDR1 is SEHNR, CDR2 FQNEAQ (reference sequence). CDR3 in amino acids: CASSLARPTGGTIYF. The DNA of the CDR3 is TGTGCCAGCAGCTTAGCCCGGCCCACCGGGGGCACCATATATTTT.

This chain connects TRBV21-1 to TRBJ2-2; TRBD2, the table's D call, lacks a check against the DNA. TRBV21-1 corresponds to a pseudogene. CDR3 size: 20 residues. The CDR3 spells CASSKAPGTSGRADTGELFF. The DNA for the CDR3 is TGTGCCAGCAGCAAGGCTCCTGGGACTAGCGGGAGGGCCGACACCGGGGAGCTGTTTTTT.

The gene calls are TRBV5-1 and TRBJ1-2; a weak D match, TRBD1 (5 bases). Germline V CDR1 and CDR2: SGHRS, YFSETQ. This CDR3 has 14 amino acids. The ends were cut back, 4 bases at V and 0 bases at J, with 10 bases in the middle. The CDR3 here is CASSGGKANYGYTF. The CDR3 DNA is TGCGCCAGCAGCGGGGGGAAGGCTAACTATGGCTACACCTTC. Full variable domain (remainder filled in from reference TRBV5-1 and TRBJ1-2): KAGVTQTPRYLIKTRGQQVTLSCSPISGHRSVSWYQQTPGQGLQFLFEYFSETQRNKGNFPGRFSGRQFSNSRSEMNVSTLELGDSALYLCASSGGKANYGYTFGSGTRLTVV.

This chain uses TRBV13 with TRBJ1-2, with D perhaps TRBD1 (5 bases). Germline CDR1 PRHDT, CDR2 FYEKMQ (reference sequence). Trimming pared 3 bases from V and 7 bases from J, leaving 18 bases between. The length of the CDR3 is 15 residues. DNA for the CDR3: TGTGCCAGCAGCTTTACTAGCGGGGACGGGGGTGGCTACACCTTC. Its translation: CASSFTSGDGGGYTF. Supplemented by reference TRBV13 and TRBJ1-2, the full variable domain reads AAGVIQSPRHLIKEKRETATLKCYPIPRHDTVYWYQQGPGQDPQFLISFYEKMQSDKGSIPDRFSAQQFSDYHSELNMSSLELGDSALYFCASSFTSGDGGGYTFGSGTRLTVV.

This chain uses TRBV6-1 with TRBJ2-5, with 8 bases lining up with TRBD2. Germline CDR1 is MNHNS and CDR2 is SASEGT. This CDR3 has 15 amino acids. With V trimmed by 2 bases and J by 10 bases, 12 bases remained unmatched. In DNA form, the CDR3 reads TGTGCCAGCAGTGAAACGCTAGCGGGTGGAGATAGCCAGTACTTC. It is translated as CASSETLAGGDSQYF.

The CDR3 nucleotides are TGTGCCTGGAGTGCAAATCTCGGAGATACAGATACGCAGTATTTT. It encodes CAWSANLGDTDTQYF. This chain uses TRBV30 with TRBJ2-3; D unclear. Germline V gene lookup returns CDR1 GTSNPN and CDR2 SVGIG (reference sequence). The CDR3 has 15 amino acids. Deletions cut 1 base from V and 3 bases from J, with 14 bases between.

This clone was seen once. The rearrangement joins TRBV5-6 to TRBJ2-3; 9 nucleotides line up with TRBD1. The germline gives CDR1 SGHDT, CDR2 YYEEEE. The V gene end was trimmed by 2 bases and the J gene end by 5 bases; junction bases not matched to a gene: 18. CDR3 length: 19 amino acids. In nucleotides, the CDR3 is TGTGCCAGCAGCTTTTCAGTTTTGGGACAGGGTCGATTAGGAGATACGCAGTATTTT. Translated: CASSFSVLGQGRLGDTQYF.

J is TRBJ1-2 and V is TRBV6-6; a weak D match, TRBD1 (5 bases). Germline lookup yields CDR1 MNHNY and CDR2 SVGAGI (reference sequence). The CDR3 is made up of 15 amino acids. Trimming took off 7 bases at V and 3 bases at J, with 18 bases between the two ends. The CDR3 loop is CASIWGGGADYGYTF. The CDR3, as DNA: TGTGCCAGCATATGGGGGGGAGGGGCGGACTATGGCTACACCTTC.

This clone was detected only once. The chain uses TRBV6-6 and TRBJ2-5; D is unclear. Trimming removed 6 bases from V and 4 bases from J, with 6 bases in between. The CDR3 runs 11 residues. Germline V gives CDR1 MNHNY, CDR2 SVGAGI (reference sequence). The CDR3 reads CASSPLETQYF. The DNA for the CDR3 is TGTGCCAGCAGCCCTTTAGAGACCCAGTACTTC.

Details on this clone: Other DNA sequences in the same sample also yield this CDR3. J is TRBJ2-7 and V is TRBV18, with D maybe TRBD2 (5 bases). Trimming removed 6 bases from V and 1 base from J, with 16 bases in between. The CDR3 contains 15 residues. CDR1 is KGHSH, CDR2 LQKENI, per germline. The CDR3 sequence is CASSPSGSSSYEQYF. The CDR3 DNA sequence: TGTGCCAGCTCTCCGAGTGGGAGTAGTTCCTACGAGCAGTACTTC.

The J gene is TRBJ2-7, the V gene TRBV2; D is unresolved. CDR1 SNHLY and CDR2 FYNNEI come from the germline V gene. The length of the CDR3 is 13 residues. The V and J ends lost 4 bases and 7 bases respectively, with 14 bases between them. In DNA form, the CDR3 reads TGTGCCAGCAGTGGATTGGGGATCGAGGAGCAGTACTTC. Its protein is CASSGLGIEEQYF.

This clone was recorded only once. The chain combines TRBV27 with TRBJ2-1; a possible D gene is TRBD2 (6 bases). The CDR3 length is 14 residues. Germline V gives CDR1 MNHEY, CDR2 SMNVEV (reference sequence). V was clipped by 4 bases and J by 4 bases, with 11 bases between them. CDR3 in DNA: TGTGCCAGCAGTTACTCTGGGACTTACAATGAGCAGTTCTTC. Translation: CASSYSGTYNEQFF.

The chain links TRBV12-5 to TRBJ2-3; D is possibly TRBD2 (6 bases). CDR1 and CDR2 (germline): LGHNT, FRNRAP. V lost 7 bases to trimming and J lost 2 bases, with 22 bases between them. The CDR3 loop spans 17 amino acids. The CDR3 reads CASVRLVGGPLTDTQYF. In DNA, the CDR3 is TGTGCTAGTGTCCGCCTCGTCGGGGGACCGCTCACAGATACGCAGTATTTT.

This clone was counted once. For the CDR3, the DNA is TGTGCCATCAGTGAGTCGCTAGCGGATGGGGTATCAGATACGCAGTATTTT. Encoded protein: CAISESLADGVSDTQYF. The rearrangement uses TRBV10-3 and TRBJ2-3, with 7 nucleotides matching TRBD2. Germline CDR1 ENHRY, CDR2 SYGVKD. The CDR3 is 17 residues long. V lost 0 bases to trimming and J lost 4 bases; unmatched junction nucleotides: 10.

This clone was seen only once. This rearrangement joins TRBV18 to TRBJ2-5; no clear D gene. CDR1 and CDR2 (germline): KGHSH, LQKENI. V lost 2 bases, J lost 0 bases, and 7 bases lay in between. CDR3 length: 14 amino acids. CDR3 in amino acids: CASSPKGNQETQYF. For the CDR3, the DNA is TGTGCCAGCTCACCAAAAGGGAACCAAGAGACCCAGTACTTC.

V and J are TRBV29-1 and TRBJ1-1, with D tentatively TRBD1 (5 bases). Trimming shortened V by 3 bases and J by 7 bases, and 15 bases separated the two germline ends. Germline assignment: CDR1 SQVTM and CDR2 ANQGSEA. This CDR3 has 13 residues. CDR3 residues: CSVDFDSGNEAFF. Written as DNA, the CDR3 is TGCAGCGTTGACTTCGACAGCGGTAATGAAGCTTTCTTT.

The V gene is TRBV5-4, the J gene TRBJ2-3; D not certain. The germline V gene encodes CDR1 SGHNT and CDR2 YYREEE (reference sequence). This CDR3 has 11 amino acids. Trimming pared 5 bases from V and 4 bases from J, leaving 5 bases between. CDR3 DNA: TGTGCCAGCAGAACCGCAGATACGCAGTATTTT. This encodes CASRTADTQYF.